The 30 T cell receptor beta chains given below trace back to one sample, sequenced in a study of T cell responses to AZD1222 COVID-19 vaccine (dated by TCRdb to the early 2020s). The library was generated by the immunoSEQ multiplex PCR assay. TCRdb took over this immuneACCESS table, retaining in-frame rearrangements with V and J assigned. Such tables are incomplete; in checked studies, under half of the missing clones stem from an unresolved V gene, and the remainder is unexplained. The sample table on file contains over 130,000 clones. About 2.2% of the sample belongs to the ten largest clones. The time point label for this specimen denotes: baseline before first vaccination. Sequencing was performed on peripheral blood. These TCRs come from an adult in good health.

The chain couples TRBV12-3 or TRBV12-4 to TRBJ1-1; D may be TRBD1 (5 bases). Trimming removed 6 bases at V and 3 bases at J, with 11 bases between. The CDR3 runs 13 residues. This chain's CDR3 is CASSRGRDTEAFF. In DNA, the CDR3 is TGTGCCAGCAGCCGGGGACGTGACACTGAAGCTTTCTTT.

This sequence joins TRBV11-3 and TRBJ1-1; D not certain. Germline lookup yields CDR1 SGHNT and CDR2 YENEEA. The CDR3 loop spans 16 amino acids. The V end lost 0 bases, the J end lost 2 bases, and 13 bases lay between the germline ends. Here the CDR3 reads CASSLDSRTANTEAFF. The CDR3 coding sequence is TGTGCCAGCAGCTTAGATTCGAGGACGGCTAACACTGAAGCTTTCTTT.

The chain uses TRBV9 and TRBJ2-5; D uncertain. Trimming took 0 bases from V and 1 from J, leaving 7 bases between them. CDR1 and CDR2 (germline): SGDLS, YYNGEE. This CDR3 region has 14 residues. This CDR3 reads CASSVGGTQETQYF. CDR3 coding DNA: TGTGCCAGCAGCGTAGGAGGAACCCAAGAGACCCAGTACTTC.

For this clone: This specimen includes other DNA sequences encoding the same CDR3. The chain combines TRBV5-4 with TRBJ1-4; 9 positions match TRBD1. The germline V gene encodes CDR1 SGHNT and CDR2 YYREEE (reference sequence). V lost 0 bases to trimming and J lost 5 bases; unmatched junction nucleotides: 2. The CDR3 consists of 15 residues. CDR3 residues: CASSLGGQGNEKLFF. CDR3 bases: TGTGCCAGCAGCTTGGGAGGACAGGGGAATGAAAAACTGTTTTTT.

The CDR3 bases are TGCGCCAGCAGCTGGGGTAGTGGCGGGGAGCTGTTTTTT. Translating gives CASSWGSGGELFF. The chain couples TRBV5-1 to TRBJ2-2, with D unclear. The ends were cut back, 3 bases at V and 7 bases at J, with 10 bases in the middle. CDR1 and CDR2 from the germline V gene are SGHRS and YFSETQ. The length of the CDR3 is 13 residues.

V gene TRBV2 combines with J gene TRBJ1-2; the D is unclear. Germline V gives CDR1 SNHLY, CDR2 FYNNEI. The V end was cut by 7 bases, the J end by 4 bases, with 10 bases between. The CDR3 totals 12 residues. This CDR3 reads CASKEVSYGYTF. The CDR3 DNA reads as TGTGCCAGCAAGGAAGTGAGCTATGGCTACACCTTC.

This chain uses TRBV5-1 with TRBJ1-1, with 9 bases that match TRBD1. Germline lookup yields CDR1 SGHRS and CDR2 YFSETQ. V shed 2 bases and J 4 bases; nucleotides not matched to a gene: 0. The CDR3 has 13 amino acids. CDR3 nucleotides: TGCGCCAGCAGCTTACAGGGGGCCACTGAAGCTTTCTTT. It specifies CASSLQGATEAFF. Using reference TRBV5-1 and TRBJ1-1 for the parts outside the CDR3, the full variable domain is KAGVTQTPRYLIKTRGQQVTLSCSPISGHRSVSWYQQTPGQGLQFLFEYFSETQRNKGNFPGRFSGRQFSNSRSEMNVSTLELGDSALYLCASSLQGATEAFFGQGTRLTVV.

The J gene is TRBJ1-1, the V gene TRBV30; 7 nucleotides match TRBD1. Germline loops: CDR1 GTSNPN, CDR2 SVGIG (reference sequence). This CDR3 region has 12 residues. V was clipped by 0 bases and J by 7 bases; unmatched bases: 2. CDR3 nucleotides: TGTGCCTGGAGTGTCGGACAGGTTGAAGCTTTCTTT. It translates to CAWSVGQVEAFF.

This rearrangement joins TRBV7-5 to TRBJ1-2. TRBV7-5 is designated a pseudogene. The CDR3 covers 13 residues. CDR3 amino acids: CVRSRIRKSRDTF. For the CDR3, the DNA is TGTGTCAGAAGCCGAATTCGGAAGTCCCGAGACACCTTC.

The chain carries TRBV4-3 and TRBJ2-1, with D possibly matching TRBD1 (6 bases). The germline gives CDR1 LGHNA, CDR2 YSLEER. The V end was cut by 4 bases, the J end by 4 bases, with 14 bases between. This CDR3 is 15 amino acids long. CDR3 residues: CASSRDTGQYNEQFF. The CDR3 region has the DNA TGCGCCAGCAGCCGAGACACAGGACAGTACAATGAGCAGTTCTTC.

The chain joins TRBV28 to TRBJ1-2, with D unclear. CDR1 MDHEN and CDR2 SYDVKM come from the germline V gene. Trimming removed 1 base at V and 9 bases at J, with 9 bases between. The CDR3 is 12 amino acids. The CDR3 DNA reads as TGTGCCAGCAGTTTATCCAGCTTTCGCTACACCTTC. Residues: CASSLSSFRYTF.

The chain combines TRBV5-1 with TRBJ2-3; 7 nucleotides match TRBD2. The CDR3 length is 14 residues. Germline V gene data show CDR1 as SGHRS and CDR2 as YFSETQ. With V trimmed by 2 bases and J by 2 bases, 2 bases remained unmatched. The CDR3 DNA follows: TGCGCCAGCAGCTTCCGGGAGGACACAGATACGCAGTATTTT. Translation gives CASSFREDTDTQYF.

The rearrangement uses TRBV30 and TRBJ1-4; D gene unclear. V shed 3 bases and J shed 6 bases, with 5 bases lying between them. Germline loops: CDR1 GTSNPN, CDR2 SVGIG (reference sequence). This CDR3 is built from 11 residues. CDR3 coding DNA: TGTGCCTGGAGCTATGATGAAAAACTGTTTTTT. Translating it yields CAWSYDEKLFF.

The chain couples TRBV9 to TRBJ1-1; D possibly corresponds to TRBD1 (6 bases). V was trimmed by 4 bases and J by 1 base, leaving 14 bases between them. There are 15 residues in the CDR3. Germline loops: CDR1 SGDLS, CDR2 YYNGEE. The CDR3 sequence is CASSKSGGPNTEAFF. CDR3 bases: TGTGCCAGCAGCAAAAGCGGGGGCCCGAACACTGAAGCTTTCTTT.

The CDR3 here is CASQDSRRAYEQYF. The CDR3 DNA follows: TGCGCCAGCCAGGACTCTAGAAGGGCCTACGAGCAGTACTTC. The rearrangement joins TRBV10-2 to TRBJ2-7; TRBD2 is a possible D gene (5 bases). The CDR3 totals 14 residues. CDR1 and CDR2 from the germline V gene are WSHSY and SAAADI. V lost 8 bases and J 2 bases, leaving 16 bases between the germline ends.

The gene calls are TRBV7-2 and TRBJ2-1; possible D gene TRBD2, 6 bases. The CDR3 spans 16 residues. The ends were cut back, 1 base at V and 0 bases at J, with 10 bases in the middle. The V gene's germline CDR1 is SGHTA and CDR2 FQGNSA. The CDR3 protein is CASSLVGTLSYNEQFF. The CDR3, as DNA: TGTGCCAGCAGCTTAGTGGGGACTCTCTCCTACAATGAGCAGTTCTTC. The full variable domain, completed using reference TRBV7-2 and TRBJ2-1, is GAGVSQSPSNKVTEKGKDVELRCDPISGHTALYWYRQSLGQGLEFLIYFQGNSAPDKSGLPSDRFSAERTGGSVSTLTIQRTQQEDSAVYLCASSLVGTLSYNEQFFGPGTRLTVL.

The rearrangement joins TRBV25-1 to TRBJ1-3; TRBD1 might be the D (5 bases). In germline, CDR1 is MGHDK, CDR2 SYGVNS. V was trimmed by 2 bases and J by 8 bases, leaving 13 bases between them. The CDR3 runs to 14 residues. CDR3 bases: TGTGCCAGCAGTGAACATAGTAGGGGAGACACCATATATTTT. Protein product: CASSEHSRGDTIYF.

The V gene is TRBV6-6, the J gene TRBJ2-6; 10 bases are a match to TRBD1. V lost 5 bases, J lost 4 bases, and 11 bases stayed unmatched. Germline-derived CDR1 and CDR2 are MNHNY and SVGAGI (reference sequence). The CDR3 sequence is 18 residues long. The CDR3 DNA sequence: TGTGCCAGCAGTCCTGCCGGGACAGGGGTTCCCGGGGCCAACGTCCTGACTTTC. Translation gives CASSPAGTGVPGANVLTF.

The chain combines TRBV10-3 with TRBJ1-2; D call uncertain. The germline gives CDR1 ENHRY, CDR2 SYGVKD. The V and J ends lost 3 bases and 8 bases respectively, with 16 bases between them. The CDR3 covers 14 residues. CDR3 DNA sequence: TGTGCCATCAGTGAAGAACCGCGTTGGCAGGGCTACACCTTC. Its translation is CAISEEPRWQGYTF.

V gene TRBV4-2 combines with J gene TRBJ1-2; D is possibly TRBD1 (6 bases). This CDR3 is 15 amino acids long. The V end was cut by 0 bases, the J end by 3 bases, with 11 bases between. The germline CDR1 and CDR2 sequences are LGHNA and YNFKEQ. The CDR3 is CASSQDPRQDYGYTF. DNA of the CDR3: TGTGCCAGCAGCCAAGACCCTCGACAGGACTATGGCTACACCTTC.

CDR3 bases: TGTGCCAGAAGCGTCCGAAATGGCTACACCTTC. It encodes CARSVRNGYTF. V gene TRBV5-3 combines with J gene TRBJ1-2; the D is unclear. TRBV5-3 is an ORF for which the function is uncertain. There are 11 residues in the CDR3. Trimming removed 4 bases at V and 6 bases at J, with 7 bases between.

The J gene is TRBJ1-1, the V gene TRBV27, with TRBD1 as a possible D gene (6 bases). CDR3 length: 15 residues. V was shortened by 7 bases and J by 8 bases, with 23 bases between the two germline ends. The germline CDR1 and CDR2 sequences are MNHEY and SMNVEV (reference sequence). The CDR3, as DNA: TGTGCCAGCACCAAGGGACAAAACCACCAAGCCGAAGCTTTCTTT. This codes for CASTKGQNHQAEAFF.

The V call is TRBV4-2, the J call TRBJ2-5; 7 nucleotides align to TRBD2. The CDR3 loop spans 18 amino acids. CDR1 is LGHNA, CDR2 YNFKEQ, per germline. The V segment lost 0 bases and the J segment 0 bases; nucleotides outside the gene matches: 10. This CDR3 is CASSQDSGGGANQETQYF. The CDR3 DNA follows: TGTGCCAGCAGCCAAGATTCCGGCGGGGGAGCAAACCAAGAGACCCAGTACTTC.

V gene TRBV10-2 combines with J gene TRBJ1-5; D ambiguous. Germline-derived CDR1 and CDR2 are WSHSY and SAAADI. V shed 2 bases and J shed 7 bases, with 9 bases lying between them. This CDR3 has 13 amino acids. CDR3 sequence reads: CASSEMGEQPQHF. DNA of the CDR3: TGCGCCAGCAGTGAGATGGGAGAACAGCCCCAGCATTTT.

This rearrangement joins TRBV18 to TRBJ1-1; possibly TRBD1 for D (6 bases). CDR1 and CDR2 from the germline V gene are KGHSH and LQKENI. This CDR3 spans 12 amino acids. V lost 0 bases and J lost 11, with 10 bases in between. CDR3 in amino acids: CASSPPGGWAFF. DNA for the CDR3: TGTGCCAGCTCACCACCAGGGGGGTGGGCTTTCTTT.

The J gene is TRBJ1-1, the V gene TRBV6-5; D ambiguous. The germline V gene encodes CDR1 MNHEY and CDR2 SVGAGI. Trimming removed 5 bases at V and 11 bases at J, with 12 bases between. This CDR3 contains 11 residues. CDR3 residues: CASSTVFGAFF. The CDR3 nucleotides are TGTGCCAGCAGTACGGTGTTTGGGGCTTTCTTT.

The chain uses TRBV20-1 and TRBJ1-2, with D maybe TRBD1 (5 bases). This CDR3 comprises 11 residues. Germline V gene lookup returns CDR1 DFQATT and CDR2 SNEGSKA (reference sequence). V lost 7 bases to trimming and J lost 1 base, with 7 bases between them. The CDR3: CSGQLNYGYTF. In nucleotides, the CDR3 is TGCAGTGGACAGCTTAACTATGGCTACACCTTC.

V usage is TRBV5-8 and J usage is TRBJ1-2; 7 bases agree with TRBD1. CDR1 is SGHTS and CDR2 is YDEGEE in the germline V gene. There are 17 residues in the CDR3. With 4 bases clipped from V and 3 bases from J, the junction kept 15 bases outside the gene matches. CDR3 in DNA: TGTGCCAGCAGCCGCCCCCTCGGTCAGGGGGTTCACTATGGCTACACCTTC. Its translation: CASSRPLGQGVHYGYTF.

The chain links TRBV10-3 to TRBJ2-7, with D hard to call. Germline lookup yields CDR1 ENHRY and CDR2 SYGVKD. The CDR3 runs to 14 residues. V lost 7 bases and J 4 bases, leaving 17 bases between the germline ends. The CDR3 sequence: CAINPSSSTYEQYF. DNA for the CDR3: TGTGCCATCAACCCGAGCAGTTCGACTTACGAGCAGTACTTC.

This rearrangement joins TRBV28 to TRBJ1-2; a weak D match, TRBD1 (5 bases). Germline CDR1 MDHEN, CDR2 SYDVKM. With 3 bases removed from V and 8 bases from J, the gap between germline ends came to 16 bases. The CDR3 contains 14 residues. This CDR3 is CASSLGVGTRGYTF. The CDR3 DNA sequence: TGTGCCAGCAGTTTGGGCGTTGGGACGCGAGGCTACACCTTC.